This T cell receptor (beta chain) was recovered during a study of beta chain features in type 1 diabetes. The study reverse transcribed the entire isolated RNA, so it sequenced expressed TCRB transcripts. TCRdb keeps only in-frame clones here, not all; method: immunoSEQ multiplex PCR. The sample yields about 360,000 clones, around 13% seen once. This clone has just a few counts. As yet, its antigen is unknown. Overall study findings and caveats: VDJ junctions sequenced from type 1 diabetes patients showed fewer insertions and more deletions.

There are 12 residues in the CDR3. Trimming pared 5 bases from V and 8 bases from J, leaving 12 bases between. Germline CDR1 reads SGHTA; CDR2 reads FQGNSA. This receptor was obtained from a man aged 18 to 30 in good health. This chain uses TRBV7-2 with TRBJ1-2; no definite D call. Input material: naive CD4+ T cells from blood. The CDR3 is CASSRTDSGYTF. In DNA form, the CDR3 reads TGTGCCAGCAGCCGGACGGACTCGGGCTACACCTTC.